What follows are 13 T cell receptor beta chains derived from one specimen sequenced in a study of blood T cell repertoires in COVID-19. Sequenced by immunoSEQ multiplex PCR; TCRdb stores in-frame clones only, minus some. The table has roughly 260,000 clones, 80% to 90% seen once. Sequenced sample: PBMCs or T cells enriched from blood (not recorded which). These receptors all come from a woman aged 50 to 60 who had recovered from COVID-19.

The chain has TRBV3-1 (or the pseudogene TRBV3-2) and TRBJ1-3, with TRBD1 as a possible D gene (5 bases). Germline V gene data show CDR1 as LGHDT and CDR2 as YNNKEL (reference sequence). The CDR3 has 15 amino acids. V was cut by 0 bases and J by 7 bases, with 13 bases left in between. CDR3 loop: CASSQDAGVRNTIYF. Written as DNA, the CDR3 is TGTGCCAGCAGCCAAGATGCGGGGGTTAGGAACACCATATATTTT.

The table lists this clone with a count of one. The rearrangement links TRBV20-1 to TRBJ2-5; weak D call: TRBD2 (5 bases). Germline V gene sequence: CDR1 DFQATT, CDR2 SNEGSKA (reference sequence). Trimming pared 6 bases from V and 7 bases from J, leaving 9 bases between. The CDR3 is 10 amino acids. CDR3 nucleotides: TGCAGTGCGCCGCTAGCGACCCAGTACTTC. This translates into CSAPLATQYF.

This clone showed up just once. The chain recombines TRBV28 with TRBJ1-6; no reliable D call. Germline values: CDR1 MDHEN, CDR2 SYDVKM. The V and J ends lost 3 bases and 7 bases respectively, with 13 bases between them. The CDR3 extends over 15 amino acids. The chain's CDR3 is CASSLDEAVNSPLHF. CDR3 DNA sequence: TGTGCCAGCAGTTTGGATGAGGCGGTGAATTCACCCCTCCACTTT.

The chain recombines TRBV15 with TRBJ2-7; the match to TRBD1 covers 7 bases. Per germline, CDR1 LNHNV and CDR2 YYDKDF (reference sequence). The J segment lost 1 base and the V segment lost 3 bases, leaving 3 bases of the junction unmatched. The CDR3 spans 14 residues. CDR3 residues: CATSSLTGSYEQYF. The CDR3 coding sequence is TGTGCCACCAGCAGCCTGACAGGGTCCTACGAGCAGTACTTC. Filled out from reference TRBV15 and TRBJ2-7, the complete variable domain reads DAMVIQNPRYQVTQFGKPVTLSCSQTLNHNVMYWYQQKSSQAPKLLFHYYDKDFNNEADTPDNFQSRRPNTSFCFLDIRSPGLGDTAMYLCATSSLTGSYEQYFGPGTRLTVT.

The chain couples TRBV10-3 to TRBJ1-2; TRBD1 agrees at 8 bases. The CDR3 covers 15 residues. The germline CDR1 and CDR2 sequences are ENHRY and SYGVKD. V dropped 8 bases and J dropped 4; count of bases not matched to a gene: 12. The CDR3 DNA is TGTGCCATCGGGGGAGAGACAGGGGATCCCTATGGCTACACCTTC. This gives the protein CAIGGETGDPYGYTF.

The genes are TRBV20-1 and TRBJ2-1, with D possibly being TRBD2 (5 bases). The length of the CDR3 is 11 residues. The V gene lost 6 bases and the J gene lost 7 bases, with 10 bases spanning the gap. The germline V gene encodes CDR1 DFQATT and CDR2 SNEGSKA (reference sequence). The chain's CDR3 is CSARAPNEQFF. The CDR3 nucleotides read TGCAGTGCGAGGGCGCCTAATGAGCAGTTCTTC.

The V gene is TRBV18, the J gene TRBJ1-1; 12 nucleotides line up with TRBD1. V shed 3 bases and J 0 bases; nucleotides not matched to a gene: 26. Per germline, CDR1 KGHSH and CDR2 LQKENI. The CDR3 is made up of 24 amino acids. This chain's CDR3 is CASSPLYALEGQGAPIGMNTEAFF. CDR3 DNA: TGTGCCAGCTCACCTTTGTATGCCCTCGAGGGACAGGGGGCCCCAATAGGAATGAACACTGAAGCTTTCTTT.

The sample holds one count of this clone. J is TRBJ2-3 and V is TRBV10-3, with 7 bases fitting TRBD2. The CDR3 has 14 residues. CDR1 ENHRY and CDR2 SYGVKD come from the germline V gene. The trim removed 6 bases at V and 2 bases at J, leaving 5 bases unmatched. The CDR3 spells CAISPTSHTDTQYF. For the CDR3, the DNA is TGTGCCATCAGCCCGACTAGCCACACAGATACGCAGTATTTT.

The chain recombines TRBV15 with TRBJ2-7; D remains unclear. V was shortened by 0 bases and J by 1 base, with 7 bases between the two germline ends. This CDR3 has 14 residues. The germline gives CDR1 LNHNV, CDR2 YYDKDF (reference sequence). Here the CDR3 reads CATSRDPLSYEQYF. The CDR3 bases are TGTGCCACCAGCAGAGATCCCTTGTCCTACGAGCAGTACTTC.

This rearrangement joins TRBV28 to TRBJ1-5, with D perhaps TRBD1 (6 bases). Germline values: CDR1 MDHEN, CDR2 SYDVKM. CDR3 size: 15 residues. Deletions cut 4 bases from V and 7 bases from J, with 17 bases between. The CDR3 DNA reads as TGTGCCAGCAGTTGGGGAGGGGGGAAAGCACAGCCCCAGCATTTT. This codes for CASSWGGGKAQPQHF.

The V and J genes are TRBV20-1 and TRBJ2-7, with a possible D match to TRBD1 (5 bases). Trimming removed 3 bases from V and 2 bases from J, with 17 bases in between. CDR1 and CDR2 from the germline V gene are DFQATT and SNEGSKA (reference sequence). This CDR3 spans 15 amino acids. The CDR3 reads CSASYFPDSTYEQYF. The CDR3 nucleotides are TGCAGTGCTAGTTACTTCCCAGACAGTACCTACGAGCAGTACTTC.

V is TRBV5-8 and J is TRBJ2-6, with 8 bases fitting TRBD1. J was trimmed by 0 bases and V by 4 bases; bases with no gene match: 6. CDR3 length: 17 residues. Looked up from germline, CDR1 is SGHTS and CDR2 is YDEGEE. CDR3 sequence: CASSPYTGGSGANVLTF. The CDR3 bases are TGTGCCAGCAGCCCCTATACAGGGGGCTCTGGGGCCAACGTCCTGACTTTC. The full variable domain, its missing parts supplied by reference TRBV5-8 and TRBJ2-6, is EAGVTQSPTHLIKTRGQQATLRCSPISGHTSVYWYQQALGLGLQFLLWYDEGEERNRGNFPPRFSGRQFPNYSSELNVNALELEDSALYLCASSPYTGGSGANVLTFGAGSRLTVL.

CDR3 in amino acids: CASRPTGGIGNQPQHF. The CDR3, as DNA: TGTGCCAGCAGGCCCACAGGGGGCATTGGCAATCAGCCCCAGCATTTT. This chain uses TRBV28 with TRBJ1-5; TRBD1 matches 9 bases. The junction had 8 bases not matched to a gene; V was cut back by 6 bases and J by 2 bases. The CDR3 is 16 amino acids. The germline V gene encodes CDR1 MDHEN and CDR2 SYDVKM.